The rows below give T cell receptor beta chains drawn from one sample of a study of blood T cell repertoires in COVID-19. Libraries were prepared by immunoSEQ multiplex PCR; TCRdb keeps only in-frame clonotypes and omits some of them. Here the sample spans 250,000 to 300,000 clones, roughly 89% being singletons. The sequenced material came from peripheral blood. These receptors all come from a woman in her sixties with COVID-19, enrolled during active disease. Each CDR3 is given with its conserved first and last residue. The D gene is left open where the match is weak. Size is omitted from some rows. Given values are once, few, many or a class for expanded clones.

CDR3nt	CDR3aa	j_gene	d_gene	v_gene	abundance
TGTGCCAGCAGCCAAGATTGGGCAGGGACTTCCAGCTCTGGGGCCAACGTCCTGACTTTC	CASSQDWAGTSSSGANVLTF	TRBJ2-6	NA	TRBV14	NA
TGTGCCAGCAGCGTAGATTCAGGGACAACCCTGACACCCTACGAGCAGTACTTC	CASSVDSGTTLTPYEQYF	TRBJ2-7	NA	TRBV9	NA
TGTGCCAGCAGCTTAAATGGGGGACACTCTGGAAACACCATATATTTT	CASSLNGGHSGNTIYF	TRBJ1-3	NA	TRBV7-3	NA
TGTGCCAGCAGCTTAACAGGGGAGAGGTACACTGAAGCTTTCTTT	CASSLTGERYTEAFF	TRBJ1-1	TRBD1	TRBV7-9	NA
TGTGCCAGTAGTATCCGGACTAGCGGTATGACAGATACGCAGTATTTT	CASSIRTSGMTDTQYF	TRBJ2-3	TRBD2	TRBV19	NA
TGTGCCAGTTCGGACAGGGGGCGAGGCACTGAAGCTTTCTTT	CASSDRGRGTEAFF	TRBJ1-1	TRBD1	TRBV19	NA
TGTGCCAGCAGCTTCCAGGGACTAGCGGGGGGCTCCTACAATGAGCAGTTCTTC	CASSFQGLAGGSYNEQFF	TRBJ2-1	TRBD2	TRBV7-2	once
TGTGCCAGCTCCGCTCAGGGGAACACCGGGGAGCTGTTTTTT	CASSAQGNTGELFF	TRBJ2-2	NA	TRBV18	NA
TGCGCCAGCAGCACCCCAGAAGTTTATGGCTACACCTTC	CASSTPEVYGYTF	TRBJ1-2	NA	TRBV5-1	NA
TGCAGCGTTGAAGATTTGGGCAGGGGAACTAATGAAAAACTGTTTTTT	CSVEDLGRGTNEKLFF	TRBJ1-4	NA	TRBV29-1	NA
TGTGCCAGCTCACCCTCCCAGGGCAATTCCGCGAACACCGGGGAGCTGTTTTTT	CASSPSQGNSANTGELFF	TRBJ2-2	NA	TRBV18	NA
TGCGCCAGCAGCTCCCGACAGGGGGCCGTCTCAGAGACCCAGTACTTC	CASSSRQGAVSETQYF	TRBJ2-5	TRBD1	TRBV5-1	NA
TGTGCCAGCAGCCCGGGACAGGGCAATTCACCCCTCCACTTT	CASSPGQGNSPLHF	TRBJ1-6	TRBD1	TRBV3-1/TRBV3-2	NA
TGTGCCAGCTCACCAAAGGAGAGTAGGTTGGGAAACACCATATATTTT	CASSPKESRLGNTIYF	TRBJ1-3	NA	TRBV18	NA
TGCAGCGTTGAATACAGTAACACTGAAGCTTTCTTT	CSVEYSNTEAFF	TRBJ1-1	NA	TRBV29-1	NA
TGTGCCAGCAGCGCACGCTCAGCGGAGTCCTACGAGCAGTACTTC	CASSARSAESYEQYF	TRBJ2-7	NA	TRBV7-8	NA
TGTGCCAGCTCACCCGAAAGCGACTATGGCTACACCTTC	CASSPESDYGYTF	TRBJ1-2	NA	TRBV18	NA
TGCAGCGTTGGGGACAACTCTGGAAACACCATATATTTT	CSVGDNSGNTIYF	TRBJ1-3	NA	TRBV29-1	NA
TGTGCCAGCAGCTCACAGGGGGGTGTCGGTGAGCAGTTCTTC	CASSSQGGVGEQFF	TRBJ2-1	TRBD1	TRBV7-2	NA
TGCAGTGGGCAGTTGACTGATACGCAGTATTTT	CSGQLTDTQYF	TRBJ2-3	NA	TRBV20-1	NA
TGTGCCAGCAGTGACGGTTCTAGGTCACCCCTCCACTTT	CASSDGSRSPLHF	TRBJ1-6	NA	TRBV25-1	NA
TGTGCCAGCAGCCCGGGACAGGGCAATGGCTACACCTTC	CASSPGQGNGYTF	TRBJ1-2	TRBD1	TRBV7-3	NA
TGTGCCATCAGTGGGGGCAGGACTGAAAAACTGTTTTTT	CAISGGRTEKLFF	TRBJ1-4	NA	TRBV10-3	NA
TGTGCCAGTAGTGCAGGGGATTCACCCCTCCACTTT	CASSAGDSPLHF	TRBJ1-6	NA	TRBV19	NA
TGCGCCAGCAGCAGCGGGACAGGAGATATCTATGGCTACACCTTC	CASSSGTGDIYGYTF	TRBJ1-2	TRBD1	TRBV5-1	NA
TGTGCCAGCAGCCCCGGGACAGGGGGAGGTTATGGCTACACCTTC	CASSPGTGGGYGYTF	TRBJ1-2	TRBD1	TRBV5-6	NA
TGTGCCAGCAGCTGGACAGGCTACGAGCAGTACTTC	CASSWTGYEQYF	TRBJ2-7	TRBD1	TRBV6-2/TRBV6-3	NA
TGTGCCAGCAGCTCCGGAGGACAGGTTTTGAGCGAGCAGTACTTC	CASSSGGQVLSEQYF	TRBJ2-7	TRBD1	TRBV7-8	NA
TGTGCCATCGGAGAGACAGGGCTTTGGTCCTACGAGCAGTACTTC	CAIGETGLWSYEQYF	TRBJ2-7	TRBD1	TRBV10-3	NA
TGTGCCAGGGGGACTGATAATAATTCACCCCTCCACTTT	CARGTDNNSPLHF	TRBJ1-6	NA	TRBV2	NA
TGTGCCACCAGGACCGGAGATCAGCCCCAGCATTTT	CATRTGDQPQHF	TRBJ1-5	NA	TRBV12-3/TRBV12-4	NA
TGTGCCAGCAGCTTAGCGACAGAGACCAACTATGGCTACACCTTC	CASSLATETNYGYTF	TRBJ1-2	NA	TRBV7-9	NA
TGTGCCAGCAGCCAAGAAACAGGACCATACGAGCAGTACTTC	CASSQETGPYEQYF	TRBJ2-7	NA	TRBV3-1/TRBV3-2	NA
TGTGCCAGTAGTATCCGGGAGGGGCAGGGAGTAGATCAGCCCCAGCATTTT	CASSIREGQGVDQPQHF	TRBJ1-5	NA	TRBV19	NA
TGTGCCAGCAGCTTATTGGGGGCGCTTTCGGATACGCAGTATTTT	CASSLLGALSDTQYF	TRBJ2-3	NA	TRBV7-2	NA
TGTGCCACCAGCTCCGGGACAGGGGCTTATGGCTACACCTTC	CATSSGTGAYGYTF	TRBJ1-2	TRBD1	TRBV15	NA
TGTGCCAGCAGCTCAACAGGGGAAGGGAACTATGGCTACACCTTC	CASSSTGEGNYGYTF	TRBJ1-2	TRBD1	TRBV7-3	NA
TGTGCCAGTGGATACAGGGGGGGGAACACCGGGGAGCTGTTTTTT	CASGYRGGNTGELFF	TRBJ2-2	NA	TRBV19	NA
TGCGCCAGCAGCTGGTCGCGAACTAGCGGGGTATACGAGCAGTACTTC	CASSWSRTSGVYEQYF	TRBJ2-7	TRBD2	TRBV4-1	NA
TGTGCCATCAGTGACAGGGGACAGGGGTTGGATGAGCAGTTCTTC	CAISDRGQGLDEQFF	TRBJ2-1	TRBD1	TRBV10-3	NA
TGTGCCAGCAGTGAACGGGGGGAAAATAATTCACCCCTCCACTTT	CASSERGENNSPLHF	TRBJ1-6	NA	TRBV2	NA
TGTGCCAGCAGAGTAACGGGACAGCCCACAGATACGCAGTATTTT	CASRVTGQPTDTQYF	TRBJ2-3	TRBD1	TRBV3-1/TRBV3-2	once
TGCGCCAGCAGCTTGGGCGACGGGGTTGGCTACACCTTC	CASSLGDGVGYTF	TRBJ1-2	NA	TRBV5-1	few
TGTGCCAGTAGTCGGGGGACCTACAATGAGCAGTTCTTC	CASSRGTYNEQFF	TRBJ2-1	NA	TRBV19	NA
TGTGCCAGCAGCTTAGGAGGGCGTTCGAACACCGGGGAGCTGTTTTTT	CASSLGGRSNTGELFF	TRBJ2-2	NA	TRBV11-3	NA
TGTGCCAGCAGCTCGCGCGGGACAGGGGACGAGACCCAGTACTTC	CASSSRGTGDETQYF	TRBJ2-5	TRBD1	TRBV7-9	NA
TGTGCCAGCAGTTACTCGGAAGGACATCCCTACAATGAGCAGTTCTTC	CASSYSEGHPYNEQFF	TRBJ2-1	NA	TRBV6-5	NA
TGTGCCAGCAGTTCGGGACAGTTGAACACTGAAGCTTTCTTT	CASSSGQLNTEAFF	TRBJ1-1	TRBD1	TRBV6-2/TRBV6-3	NA
TGTGCCATCAGTCAGGGGGCAGGAAATCAGCCCCAGCATTTT	CAISQGAGNQPQHF	TRBJ1-5	TRBD1	TRBV10-3	NA